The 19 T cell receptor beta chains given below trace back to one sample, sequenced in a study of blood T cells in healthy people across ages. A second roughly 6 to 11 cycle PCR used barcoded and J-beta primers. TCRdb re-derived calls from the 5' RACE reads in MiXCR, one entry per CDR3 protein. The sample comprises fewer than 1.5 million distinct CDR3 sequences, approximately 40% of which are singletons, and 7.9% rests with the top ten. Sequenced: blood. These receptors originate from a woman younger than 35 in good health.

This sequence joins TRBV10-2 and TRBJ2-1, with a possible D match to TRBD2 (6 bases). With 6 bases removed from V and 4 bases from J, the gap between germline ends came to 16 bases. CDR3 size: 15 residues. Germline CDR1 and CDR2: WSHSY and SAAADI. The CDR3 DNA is TGCGCCAGCAGGAATAGTGGGACTCCTTACAATGAGCAGTTCTTC. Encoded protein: CASRNSGTPYNEQFF.

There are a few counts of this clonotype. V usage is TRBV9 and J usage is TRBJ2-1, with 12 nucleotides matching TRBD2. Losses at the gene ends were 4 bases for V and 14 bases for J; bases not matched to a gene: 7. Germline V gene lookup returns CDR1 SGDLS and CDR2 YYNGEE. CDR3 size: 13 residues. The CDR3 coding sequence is TGTGCCAGCAGCCATGGACTAGCGGGGTCGGAGTTCTTC. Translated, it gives CASSHGLAGSEFF.

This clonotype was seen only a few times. The CDR3 here is CASNQDRNVETQYF. The CDR3 nucleotides read TGTGCCAGCAACCAGGACAGAAATGTAGAGACCCAGTACTTC. The genes are TRBV6-1 and TRBJ2-5, with a possible D match to TRBD1 (6 bases). Trimming cost V 7 bases and J 4 bases, with 16 bases left between them. The CDR3 is made up of 14 amino acids. Germline lookup yields CDR1 MNHNS and CDR2 SASEGT.

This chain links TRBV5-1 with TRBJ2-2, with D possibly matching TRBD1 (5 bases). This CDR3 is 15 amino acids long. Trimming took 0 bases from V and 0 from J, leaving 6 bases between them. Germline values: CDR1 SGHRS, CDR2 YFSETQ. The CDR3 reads CASSLDRPNTGELFF. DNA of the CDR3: TGCGCCAGCAGCTTGGACAGGCCGAACACCGGGGAGCTGTTTTTT.

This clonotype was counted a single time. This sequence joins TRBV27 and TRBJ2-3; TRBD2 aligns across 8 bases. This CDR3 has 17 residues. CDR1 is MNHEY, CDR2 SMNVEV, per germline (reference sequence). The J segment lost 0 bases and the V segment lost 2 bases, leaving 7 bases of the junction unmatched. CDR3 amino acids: CASSLMGLDGSTDTQYF. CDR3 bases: TGTGCCAGCAGTTTAATGGGACTAGATGGGAGCACAGATACGCAGTATTTT.

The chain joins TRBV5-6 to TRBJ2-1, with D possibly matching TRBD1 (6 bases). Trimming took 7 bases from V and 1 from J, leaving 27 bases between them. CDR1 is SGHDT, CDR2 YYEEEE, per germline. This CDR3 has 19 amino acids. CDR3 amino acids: CASLPPGQAFLGSYNEQFF. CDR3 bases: TGTGCCAGCTTACCACCGGGACAAGCGTTTTTGGGGTCCTACAATGAGCAGTTCTTC.

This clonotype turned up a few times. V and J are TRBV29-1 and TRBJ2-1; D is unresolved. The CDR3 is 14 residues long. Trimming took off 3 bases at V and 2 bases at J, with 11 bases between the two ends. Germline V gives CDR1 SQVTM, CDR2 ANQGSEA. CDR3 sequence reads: CSVDLEKAYNEQFF. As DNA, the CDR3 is TGCAGCGTTGACCTGGAAAAGGCCTACAATGAGCAGTTCTTC.

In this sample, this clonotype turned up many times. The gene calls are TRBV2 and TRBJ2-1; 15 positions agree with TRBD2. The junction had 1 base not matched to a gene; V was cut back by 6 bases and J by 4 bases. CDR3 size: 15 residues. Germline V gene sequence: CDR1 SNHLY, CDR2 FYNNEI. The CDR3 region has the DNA TGTGCCAGCAGAGGGACTAGCGGGGGGTACAATGAGCAGTTCTTC. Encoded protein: CASRGTSGGYNEQFF.

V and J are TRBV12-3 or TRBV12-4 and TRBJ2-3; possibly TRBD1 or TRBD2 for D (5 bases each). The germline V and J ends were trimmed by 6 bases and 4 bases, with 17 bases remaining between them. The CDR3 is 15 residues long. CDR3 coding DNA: TGTGCCAGCAGCCCGGGGTTGTGGGGCGCAGATACGCAGTATTTT. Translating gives CASSPGLWGADTQYF.

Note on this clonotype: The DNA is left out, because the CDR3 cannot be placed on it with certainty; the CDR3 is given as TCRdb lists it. CDR3: CACSAGLAGPTDTQYF. This rearrangement joins TRBV11-3 to TRBJ2-3; TRBD2 is taken as the D call from the table, unchecked against the DNA. The CDR3 is 16 residues long, counting both termini. Germline V gene lookup returns CDR1 SGHNT and CDR2 YENEEA.

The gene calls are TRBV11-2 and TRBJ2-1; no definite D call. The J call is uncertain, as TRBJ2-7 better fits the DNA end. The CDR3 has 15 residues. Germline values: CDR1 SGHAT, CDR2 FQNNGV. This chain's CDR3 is CASSLSSTASNEQYF. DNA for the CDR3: TGTGCCAGCAGCTTATCAAGTACAGCGAGCAATGAGCAGTACTTC.

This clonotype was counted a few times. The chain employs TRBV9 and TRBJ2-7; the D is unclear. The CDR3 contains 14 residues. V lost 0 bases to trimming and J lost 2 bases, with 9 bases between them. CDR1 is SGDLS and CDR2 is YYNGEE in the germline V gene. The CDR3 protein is CASSVGSSTYEQYF. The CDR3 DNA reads TGTGCCAGCAGCGTAGGGTCTTCTACCTACGAGCAGTACTTC.

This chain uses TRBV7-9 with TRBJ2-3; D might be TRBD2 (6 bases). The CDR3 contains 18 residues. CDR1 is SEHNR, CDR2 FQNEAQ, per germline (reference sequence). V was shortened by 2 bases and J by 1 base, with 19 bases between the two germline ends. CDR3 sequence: CASSLFPGGERGTDTQYF. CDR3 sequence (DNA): TGTGCCAGCAGCTTATTTCCCGGGGGTGAAAGGGGCACAGATACGCAGTATTTT. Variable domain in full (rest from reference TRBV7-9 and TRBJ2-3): DTGVSQNPRHKITKRGQNVTFRCDPISEHNRLYWYRQTLGQGPEFLTYFQNEAQLEKSRLLSDRFSAERPKGSFSTLEIQRTEQGDSAMYLCASSLFPGGERGTDTQYFGPGTRLTVL.

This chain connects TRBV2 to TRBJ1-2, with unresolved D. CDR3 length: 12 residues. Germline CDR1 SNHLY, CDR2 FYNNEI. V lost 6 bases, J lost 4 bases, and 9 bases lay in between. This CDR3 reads CASRTTSYGYTF. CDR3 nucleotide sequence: TGTGCCAGCAGGACAACATCCTATGGCTACACCTTC.

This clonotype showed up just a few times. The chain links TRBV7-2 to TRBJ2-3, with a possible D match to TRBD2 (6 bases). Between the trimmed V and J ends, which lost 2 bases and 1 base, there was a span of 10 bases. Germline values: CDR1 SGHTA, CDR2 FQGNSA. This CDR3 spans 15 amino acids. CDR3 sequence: CASSLSGVRTDTQYF. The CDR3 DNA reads TGTGCCAGCAGCTTATCGGGGGTTCGCACAGATACGCAGTATTTT.

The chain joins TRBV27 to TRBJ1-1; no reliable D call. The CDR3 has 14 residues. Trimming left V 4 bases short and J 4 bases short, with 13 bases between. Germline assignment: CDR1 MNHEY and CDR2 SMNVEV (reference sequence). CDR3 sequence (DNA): TGTGCCAGCAGTTCCCGGGTGAGAGGCACTGAAGCTTTCTTT. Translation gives CASSSRVRGTEAFF.

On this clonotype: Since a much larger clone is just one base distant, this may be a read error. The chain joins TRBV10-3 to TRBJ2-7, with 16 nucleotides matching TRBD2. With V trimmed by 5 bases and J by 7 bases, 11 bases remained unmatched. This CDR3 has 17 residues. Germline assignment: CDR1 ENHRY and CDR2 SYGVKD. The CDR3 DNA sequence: TGTGCCATCAGTTCCGGGACTAGCGGGAGGGGGTTGAATGAGCAGTACTTC. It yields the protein CAISSGTSGRGLNEQYF.

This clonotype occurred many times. CDR3 amino acids: CASSLVPRKDNEQFF. Written as DNA, the CDR3 is TGCGCCAGCAGCTTGGTCCCTCGAAAGGACAATGAGCAGTTCTTC. The chain is built from TRBV5-1 and TRBJ2-1, with D uncertain. CDR3 length: 15 residues. The V gene's germline CDR1 is SGHRS and CDR2 YFSETQ. Trimming cost V 0 bases and J 5 bases, with 12 bases left between them. The full variable domain, rest sourced from reference TRBV5-1 and TRBJ2-1, is KAGVTQTPRYLIKTRGQQVTLSCSPISGHRSVSWYQQTPGQGLQFLFEYFSETQRNKGNFPGRFSGRQFSNSRSEMNVSTLELGDSALYLCASSLVPRKDNEQFFGPGTRLTVL.

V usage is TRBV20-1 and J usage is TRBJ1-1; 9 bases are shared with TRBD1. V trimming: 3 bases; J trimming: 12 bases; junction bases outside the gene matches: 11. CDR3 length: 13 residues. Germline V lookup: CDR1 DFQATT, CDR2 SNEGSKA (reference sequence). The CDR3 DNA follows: TGCAGTGCTAGTAACAGGGGGCTGGGGTCGACTTTCTTT. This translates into CSASNRGLGSTFF.